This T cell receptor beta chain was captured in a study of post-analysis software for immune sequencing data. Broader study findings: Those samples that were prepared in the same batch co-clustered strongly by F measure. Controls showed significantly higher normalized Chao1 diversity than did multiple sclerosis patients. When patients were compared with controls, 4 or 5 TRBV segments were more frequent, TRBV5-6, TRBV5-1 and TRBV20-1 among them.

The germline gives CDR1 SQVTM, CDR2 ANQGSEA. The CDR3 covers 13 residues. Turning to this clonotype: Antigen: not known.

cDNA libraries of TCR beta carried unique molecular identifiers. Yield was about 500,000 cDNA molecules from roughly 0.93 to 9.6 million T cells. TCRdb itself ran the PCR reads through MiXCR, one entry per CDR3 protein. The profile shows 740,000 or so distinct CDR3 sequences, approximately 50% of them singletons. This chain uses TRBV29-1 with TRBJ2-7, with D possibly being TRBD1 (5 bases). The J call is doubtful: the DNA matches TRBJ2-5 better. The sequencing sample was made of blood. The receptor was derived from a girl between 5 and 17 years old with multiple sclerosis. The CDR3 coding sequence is TGCAGCGTTGAATCAGGGTACGAAGAGACCCAGTACTTC. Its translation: CSVESGYEETQYF.